This T cell receptor (beta chain) was documented in a study of beta chain features in type 1 diabetes. Study-wide findings and caveats: Patients with Type 1 diabetes showed moderately but significantly shorter TCRB CDR3s in all four CD4+ subsets.

Every isolated RNA sample was fully reverse transcribed, so sequencing captured expressed TCRB transcripts. The assay was immunoSEQ multiplex PCR, and TCRdb's table has in-frame clones only and misses some. The sample contains 150,000 to 180,000 clones, about a tenth of which appear only once. This clone turned up a few times. Its specificity is not known. Trimming left V 0 bases short and J 0 bases short, with 8 bases between. This CDR3 has 15 amino acids. Germline V gene lookup returns CDR1 SGHNT and CDR2 YYREEE (reference sequence). The source of this sequence is a young man with type 1 diabetes. Sequenced: central memory CD4+ T cells from blood. The V and J genes are TRBV5-4 and TRBJ2-3; D unclear. CDR3 protein: CASSLGLESTDTQYF. The CDR3 DNA sequence: TGTGCCAGCAGCTTGGGCTTAGAGAGCACAGATACGCAGTATTTT.